What follows is one TCR beta chain and its context. Its cognate antigen is unknown. Quantitative 5'-RACE with molecular barcodes produced the TCR beta libraries. Each CDR3 protein gets one entry after TCRdb re-called the 5' RACE reads with MiXCR. This table holds about 180,000 distinct CDR3 sequences, 9.8% found once. This sample was taken from a study of CD8 T cells in ankylosing spondylitis. Study-wide points: It was reported that disease-linked clones were significantly enriched in matched ankylosing spondylitis synovial fluid. Within ankylosing spondylitis blood, a TCR beta motif made up of roughly eight highly homologous variants appeared to be characteristic. Disease-linked clones, CD8+, were relatively rare in peripheral blood.

Source material: blood, either unsorted or a sorted T cell fraction (not recorded which). This receptor was obtained from a female donor with ankylosing spondylitis or in good health (not recorded which).

Here the CDR3 DNA reads TGTGCCGGGGACTGGGACGGTGAAGCTTTCTTT. Its translation is CAGDWDGEAFF. The V call is TRBV7-9, the J call TRBJ1-1, with a weak D call TRBD1 (5 bases). Germline assignment: CDR1 SEHNR and CDR2 FQNEAQ (reference sequence). The CDR3 is 11 amino acids. V was clipped by 11 bases and J by 7 bases, with 14 bases between them. Filled out from reference TRBV7-9 and TRBJ1-1, the complete variable domain reads DTGVSQNPRHKITKRGQNVTFRCDPISEHNRLYWYRQTLGQGPEFLTYFQNEAQLEKSRLLSDRFSAERPKGSFSTLEIQRTEQGDSAMYLCAGDWDGEAFFGQGTRLTVV.